Detailed here is one TCR beta chain. Its antigen is unknown. This sample is drawn from a study of shared clonotypes between healthy human individuals. Study-level points and caveats: In four donors, around 4.8% of naive CD4 clonotypes appeared in common. Clonotypes shared by all four sorted-subset donors had higher generation probabilities than non-shared clonotypes. Naive subsets generally had larger estimated richness than memory subsets.

V lost 5 bases, J lost 8 bases, and 10 bases stayed unmatched. This CDR3 is built from 16 residues. Germline values: CDR1 SGHAT, CDR2 FQNNGV. TCRdb keeps only in-frame clones here, not all; method: immunoSEQ multiplex PCR. The data show roughly 410,000 clones, 96% seen once. V gene TRBV11-2 combines with J gene TRBJ2-1; 12 bases agree with TRBD2. The sample comprised memory CD8+ T cells sorted from blood. The subset was: CD45RO+ cells pooled with CCR7-negative TemRA cells. The clonotype originates from a man aged 30 to 39 in good health. CDR3 in DNA: TGTGCCAGCAGCCGATGGACTAGCGGGATTCCCGATGAGCAGTTCTTC. Translation gives CASSRWTSGIPDEQFF.